The sequence of this TCR beta chain was determined in a study of blood T cell repertoires in COVID-19. About the research overall: The cDNA or gDNA used as material had been derived from T cells, B-cell-depleted T cells, or PBMCs.

The CDR3 is made up of 15 amino acids. V gave up 4 bases and J gave up 0 bases; unmatched junction bases: 3. CDR1 and CDR2 (germline): SGHKS, YYEKEE (reference sequence). Authors' processing steps: Reference gene primers were amplified, and this amplification served to estimate nucleated cell counts. Measured with immunoSEQ multiplex PCR; TCRdb has only the in-frame clones, and not every one. V, J and clone size are taken as reported in that table, and D and trimming were inferred from the DNA itself. Of some 120,000 clones listed, almost 70% were seen once; the top ten hold roughly 2%. This chain uses TRBV5-5 with TRBJ2-5; 10 bases line up with TRBD2. This TCR was sampled from an older woman with acute or convalescent COVID-19. The sequenced material came from peripheral blood. DNA for the CDR3: TGTGCCAGCAGCGTTAGCGGGGGGAACCAAGAGACCCAGTACTTC. Residues: CASSVSGGNQETQYF.